Shown below are 8 T cell receptor beta chains from a single sample sequenced in a study of cytotoxic CD8 clonotypes in ibrutinib-treated CLL listed by TCRdb under 2021. The library was obtained by the immunoSEQ multiplex PCR assay. The table was pulled from immuneACCESS by TCRdb, which kept in-frame rearrangements only. Such tables lose some clones; where checked, under half of the loss comes from unresolved V genes, and the rest has no known cause. The sample includes 40,000 or so clones, with about three quarters observed a single time. 10% of the sample rests with the top ten. The time point label corresponds to: progressive disease on ibrutinib. The sequences come from PBMCs, collected at disease progression, from a patient treated with ibrutinib. The receptor source for this set is a human donor with chronic lymphocytic leukemia.

V gene TRBV20-1 combines with J gene TRBJ2-5; D is unresolved. The V and J ends lost 5 bases and 7 bases respectively, with 11 bases between them. CDR1 is DFQATT, CDR2 SNEGSKA, per germline (reference sequence). This CDR3 has 11 amino acids. CDR3 in DNA: TGCAGTGCTGGCCCTATGGGGACCCAGTACTTC. Translating gives CSAGPMGTQYF.

This chain links TRBV7-9 with TRBJ2-3, with 10 bases matching TRBD2. J lost 3 bases, V lost 5 bases, and 8 bases had no gene match. The germline gives CDR1 SEHNR, CDR2 FQNEAQ (reference sequence). This CDR3 comprises 16 residues. In DNA, the CDR3 is TGTGCCAGCAGCCCTAGAGCGGGGGGGCTGACAGATACGCAGTATTTT. Its translation is CASSPRAGGLTDTQYF.

In this sample, this clone turned up a few times. Written as DNA, the CDR3 is TGTGCCAGTAGTATAATCGGCAGATATGGCTACACCTTC. This sequence encodes CASSIIGRYGYTF. The chain has TRBV19 and TRBJ1-2; D is uncertain. This CDR3 spans 13 amino acids. V lost 2 bases and J 5 bases, leaving 9 bases between the germline ends. Germline V lookup: CDR1 LNHDA, CDR2 SQIVND (reference sequence).

The chain joins TRBV28 to TRBJ2-4; D is unresolved. This CDR3 has 14 residues. Germline assignment: CDR1 MDHEN and CDR2 SYDVKM. V shed 6 bases and J shed 0 bases, with 9 bases lying between them. The CDR3 spells CASSAGLAKNIQYF. As DNA, the CDR3 is TGTGCCAGCAGCGCCGGTTTAGCCAAAAACATTCAGTACTTC.

The chain couples TRBV28 to TRBJ2-7; D is perhaps TRBD1 or TRBD2 (5 bases each). The germline CDR1 and CDR2 sequences are MDHEN and SYDVKM. CDR3 length: 14 residues. V was clipped by 6 bases and J by 0 bases, with 12 bases between them. CDR3 nucleotide sequence: TGTGCCAGCAGCCAGCCGGGGCCCTCCTACGAGCAGTACTTC. Its protein is CASSQPGPSYEQYF.

The J gene is TRBJ1-4, the V gene TRBV18; no firm D call. V was shortened by 2 bases and J by 0 bases, with 4 bases between the two germline ends. This CDR3 contains 14 residues. Germline V gene data show CDR1 as KGHSH and CDR2 as LQKENI. This CDR3 is CASSPGSTNEKLFF. CDR3 coding DNA: TGTGCCAGCTCACCAGGGTCAACTAATGAAAAACTGTTTTTT.

The chain recombines TRBV5-8 with TRBJ1-1; D unresolved. Germline-derived CDR1 and CDR2 are SGHTS and YDEGEE. Trimming pared 1 base from V and 8 bases from J, leaving 9 bases between. The CDR3 spans 12 residues. CDR3 coding DNA: TGTGCCAGCAGCTTGCTCTCAGTAGAAGCTTTCTTT. This translates into CASSLLSVEAFF.

This chain links TRBV7-3 with TRBJ2-1; maybe TRBD1 (5 bases). The V end was cut by 7 bases, the J end by 7 bases, with 17 bases between. CDR1 and CDR2 from the germline V gene are SGHTA and FQGTGA. The CDR3 sequence is 14 residues long. CDR3 sequence: CASKTGLMGNEQFF. The CDR3 DNA reads as TGTGCCAGCAAAACAGGTCTTATGGGGAATGAGCAGTTCTTC.